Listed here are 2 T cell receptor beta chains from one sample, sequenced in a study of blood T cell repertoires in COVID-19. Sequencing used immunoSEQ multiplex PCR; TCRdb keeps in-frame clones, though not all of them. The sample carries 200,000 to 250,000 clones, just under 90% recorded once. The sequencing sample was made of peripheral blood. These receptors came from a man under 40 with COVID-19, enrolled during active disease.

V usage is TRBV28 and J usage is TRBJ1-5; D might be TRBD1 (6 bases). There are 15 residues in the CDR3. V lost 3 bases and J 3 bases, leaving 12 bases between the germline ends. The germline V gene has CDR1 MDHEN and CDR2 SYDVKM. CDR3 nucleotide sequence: TGTGCCAGCAGTTTTCGGGCAGGGGACAATCAGCCCCAGCATTTT. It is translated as CASSFRAGDNQPQHF.

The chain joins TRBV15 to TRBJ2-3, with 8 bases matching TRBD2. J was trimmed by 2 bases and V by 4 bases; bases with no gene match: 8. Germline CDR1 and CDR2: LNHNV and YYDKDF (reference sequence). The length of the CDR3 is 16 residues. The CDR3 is CATSTKSGGSTDTQYF. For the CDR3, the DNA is TGTGCCACCAGCACCAAGAGCGGGGGCTCCACAGATACGCAGTATTTT.